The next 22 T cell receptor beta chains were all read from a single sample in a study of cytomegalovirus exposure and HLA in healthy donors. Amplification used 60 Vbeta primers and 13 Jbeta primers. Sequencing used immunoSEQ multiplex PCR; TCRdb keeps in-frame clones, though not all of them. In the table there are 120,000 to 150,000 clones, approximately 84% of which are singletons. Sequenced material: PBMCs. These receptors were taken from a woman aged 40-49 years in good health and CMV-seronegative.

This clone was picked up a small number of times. The CDR3 protein is CASSARDRGLYNEQFF. Here the CDR3 DNA reads TGTGCCAGCAGCGCCCGGGACAGGGGGCTTTACAATGAGCAGTTCTTC. This sequence joins TRBV9 and TRBJ2-1; 12 bases agree with TRBD1. This CDR3 region has 16 residues. Germline trimming cut 3 bases from V and 4 bases from J; bases unmatched to any gene: 5. In germline, CDR1 is SGDLS, CDR2 YYNGEE.

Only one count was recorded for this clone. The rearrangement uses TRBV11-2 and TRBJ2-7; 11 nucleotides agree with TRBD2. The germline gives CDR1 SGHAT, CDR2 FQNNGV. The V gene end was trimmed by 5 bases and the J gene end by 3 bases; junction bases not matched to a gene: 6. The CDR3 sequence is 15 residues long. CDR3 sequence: CASSRGLAEHYEQYF. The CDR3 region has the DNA TGTGCCAGCAGCCGGGGACTAGCGGAGCACTACGAGCAGTACTTC.

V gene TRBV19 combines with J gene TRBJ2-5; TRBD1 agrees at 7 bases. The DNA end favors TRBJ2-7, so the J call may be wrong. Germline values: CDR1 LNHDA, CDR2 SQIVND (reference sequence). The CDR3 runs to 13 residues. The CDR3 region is CASSPTGSYEQYF. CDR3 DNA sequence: TGTGCCAGTAGTCCGACAGGGTCCTACGAGCAGTACTTC.

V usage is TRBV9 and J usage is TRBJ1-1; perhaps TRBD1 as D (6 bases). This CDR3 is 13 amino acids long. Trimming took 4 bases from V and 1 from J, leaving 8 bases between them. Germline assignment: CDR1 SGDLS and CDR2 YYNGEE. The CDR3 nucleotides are TGTGCCAGCAGCTTGGGACAGAACACTGAAGCTTTCTTT. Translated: CASSLGQNTEAFF.

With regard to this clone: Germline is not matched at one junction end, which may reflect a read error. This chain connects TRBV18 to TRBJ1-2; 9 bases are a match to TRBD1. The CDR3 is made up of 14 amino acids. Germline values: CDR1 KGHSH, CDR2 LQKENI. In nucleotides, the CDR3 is TGTGCCAGCTCACCACCTCTACAGGGGGCGGCCGGGTACTTC. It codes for CASSPPLQGAAGYF.

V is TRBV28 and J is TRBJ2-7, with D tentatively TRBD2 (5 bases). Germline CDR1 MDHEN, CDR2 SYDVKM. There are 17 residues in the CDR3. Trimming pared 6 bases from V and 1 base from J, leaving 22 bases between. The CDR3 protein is CASSPVSESGFSYEQYF. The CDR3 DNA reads TGTGCCAGCAGCCCGGTGAGTGAGTCGGGGTTTTCCTACGAGCAGTACTTC.

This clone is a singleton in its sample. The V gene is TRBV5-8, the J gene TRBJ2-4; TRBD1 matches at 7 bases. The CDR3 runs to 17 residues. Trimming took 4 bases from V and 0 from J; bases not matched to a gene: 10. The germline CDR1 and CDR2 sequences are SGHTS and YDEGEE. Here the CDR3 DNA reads TGTGCCAGCAGCCTCACGACAGGGATCCTAGCCAAAAACATTCAGTACTTC. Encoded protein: CASSLTTGILAKNIQYF.

The CDR3 sequence: CAITASQGDIGELFF. CDR3 sequence (DNA): TGTGCCATCACCGCGAGTCAGGGGGATATCGGGGAGCTGTTTTTT. J is TRBJ2-2 and V is TRBV10-3; 7 nucleotides align to TRBD1. The germline V gene has CDR1 ENHRY and CDR2 SYGVKD. The CDR3 runs 15 residues. V lost 7 bases and J lost 7; bases outside the gene matches: 12.

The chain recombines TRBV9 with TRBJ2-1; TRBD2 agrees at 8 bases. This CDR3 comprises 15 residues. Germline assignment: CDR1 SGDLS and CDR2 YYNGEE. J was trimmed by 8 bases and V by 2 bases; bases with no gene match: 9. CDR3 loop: CASSVEREFLDEQFF. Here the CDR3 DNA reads TGTGCCAGCAGCGTGGAGCGGGAGTTCTTGGATGAGCAGTTCTTC.

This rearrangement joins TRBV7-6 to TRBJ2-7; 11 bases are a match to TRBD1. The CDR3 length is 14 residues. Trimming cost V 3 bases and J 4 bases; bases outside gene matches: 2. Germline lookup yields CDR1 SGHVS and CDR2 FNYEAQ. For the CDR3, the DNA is TGTGCCAGCAGCTTTGGGACAGGGGGTTACGAGCAGTACTTC. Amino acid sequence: CASSFGTGGYEQYF.

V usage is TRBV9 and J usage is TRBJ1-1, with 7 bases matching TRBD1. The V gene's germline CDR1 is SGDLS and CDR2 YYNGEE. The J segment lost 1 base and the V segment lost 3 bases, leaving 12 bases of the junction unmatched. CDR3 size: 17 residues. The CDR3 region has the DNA TGTGCCAGCAGCGGATGGGGACAGCCCCAACCGAACACTGAAGCTTTCTTT. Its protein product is CASSGWGQPQPNTEAFF.

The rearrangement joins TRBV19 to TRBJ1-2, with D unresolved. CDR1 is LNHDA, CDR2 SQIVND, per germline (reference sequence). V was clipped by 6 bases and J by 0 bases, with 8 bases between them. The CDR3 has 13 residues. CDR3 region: CASRTAANYGYTF. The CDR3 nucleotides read TGTGCCAGTAGGACGGCGGCTAACTATGGCTACACCTTC.

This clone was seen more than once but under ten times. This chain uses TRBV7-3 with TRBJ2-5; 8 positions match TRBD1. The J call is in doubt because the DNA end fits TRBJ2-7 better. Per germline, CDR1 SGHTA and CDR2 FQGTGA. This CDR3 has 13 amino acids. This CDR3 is CASSFGQGYEQYF. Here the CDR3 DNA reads TGTGCCAGCAGCTTCGGACAGGGTTACGAGCAGTACTTC.

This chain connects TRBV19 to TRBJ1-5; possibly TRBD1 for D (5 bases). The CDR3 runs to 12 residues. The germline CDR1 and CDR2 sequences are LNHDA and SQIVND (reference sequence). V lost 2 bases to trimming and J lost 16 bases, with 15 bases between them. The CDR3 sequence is CASSIYGRVKHF. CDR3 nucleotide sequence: TGTGCCAGTAGTATATACGGCAGGGTAAAACATTTT.

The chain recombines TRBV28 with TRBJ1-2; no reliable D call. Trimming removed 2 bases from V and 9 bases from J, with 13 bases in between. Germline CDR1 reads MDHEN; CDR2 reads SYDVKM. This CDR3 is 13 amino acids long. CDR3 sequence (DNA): TGTGCCAGCAGTTTAGGGCCCCGGGAGAGCTACACCTTC. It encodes CASSLGPRESYTF.

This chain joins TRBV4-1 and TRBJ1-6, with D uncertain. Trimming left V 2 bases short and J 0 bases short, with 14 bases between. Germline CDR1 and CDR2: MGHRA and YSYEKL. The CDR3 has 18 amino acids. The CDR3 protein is CASSQSAGRSSYNSPLHF. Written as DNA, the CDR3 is TGCGCCAGCAGCCAATCTGCCGGAAGGAGCTCCTATAATTCACCCCTCCACTTT.

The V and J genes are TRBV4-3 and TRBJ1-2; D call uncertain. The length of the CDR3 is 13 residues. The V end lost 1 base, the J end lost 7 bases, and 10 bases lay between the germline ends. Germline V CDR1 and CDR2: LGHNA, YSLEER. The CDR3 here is CASSQVPSGGYTF. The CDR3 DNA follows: TGCGCCAGCAGCCAAGTGCCCTCCGGTGGCTACACCTTC.

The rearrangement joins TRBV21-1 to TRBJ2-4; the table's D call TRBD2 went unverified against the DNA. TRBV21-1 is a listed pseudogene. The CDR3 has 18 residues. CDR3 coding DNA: TGTGCCAGCAGCAAAGACCGTTTAGCGAGACTAGCCAAAAACATTCAGTACTTC. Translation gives CASSKDRLARLAKNIQYF.

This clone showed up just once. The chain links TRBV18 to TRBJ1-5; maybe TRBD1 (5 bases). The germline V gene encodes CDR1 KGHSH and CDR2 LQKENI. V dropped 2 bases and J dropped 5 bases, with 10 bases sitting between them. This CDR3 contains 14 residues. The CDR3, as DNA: TGTGCCAGCTCACCAACGGGGGTGGATCAGCCCCAGCATTTT. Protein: CASSPTGVDQPQHF.

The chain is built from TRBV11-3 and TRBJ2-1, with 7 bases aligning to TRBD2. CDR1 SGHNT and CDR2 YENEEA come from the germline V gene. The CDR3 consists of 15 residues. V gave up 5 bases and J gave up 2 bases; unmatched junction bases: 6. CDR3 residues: CASSPRELPYNEQFF. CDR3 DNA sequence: TGTGCCAGCAGCCCGCGGGAGTTACCCTACAATGAGCAGTTCTTC.

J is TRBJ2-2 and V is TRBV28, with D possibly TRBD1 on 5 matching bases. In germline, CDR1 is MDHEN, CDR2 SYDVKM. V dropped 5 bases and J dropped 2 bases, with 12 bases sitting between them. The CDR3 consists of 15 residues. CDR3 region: CASSPTTANTGELFF. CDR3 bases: TGTGCCAGCAGTCCCACGACAGCCAACACCGGGGAGCTGTTTTTT.

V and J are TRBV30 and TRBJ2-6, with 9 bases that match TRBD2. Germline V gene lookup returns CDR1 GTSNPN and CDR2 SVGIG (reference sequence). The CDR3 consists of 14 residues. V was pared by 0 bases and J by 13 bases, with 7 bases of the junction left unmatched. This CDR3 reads CAWSVWREGHVLTF. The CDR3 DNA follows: TGTGCCTGGAGTGTATGGCGGGAGGGACATGTCCTGACTTTC.